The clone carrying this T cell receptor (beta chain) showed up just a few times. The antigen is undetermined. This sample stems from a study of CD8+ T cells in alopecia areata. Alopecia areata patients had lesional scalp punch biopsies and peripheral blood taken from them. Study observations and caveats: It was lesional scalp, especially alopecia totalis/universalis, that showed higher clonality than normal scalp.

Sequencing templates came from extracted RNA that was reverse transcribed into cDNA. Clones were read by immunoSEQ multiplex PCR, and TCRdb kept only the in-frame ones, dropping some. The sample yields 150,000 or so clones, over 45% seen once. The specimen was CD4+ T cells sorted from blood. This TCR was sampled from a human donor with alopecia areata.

The DNA for the CDR3 is TGTGCCAGCTCACCAGGGCGGATGAACACTGAAGCTTTCTTT. It translates to CASSPGRMNTEAFF. The chain combines TRBV18 with TRBJ1-1; D is ambiguous. Germline CDR1 is KGHSH and CDR2 is LQKENI. Trimming pared 2 bases from V and 0 bases from J, leaving 7 bases between. The CDR3 sequence is 14 residues long. Full variable domain (rest looked up from reference TRBV18 and TRBJ1-1): NAGVMQNPRHLVRRRGQEARLRCSPMKGHSHVYWYRQLPEEGLKFMVYLQKENIIDESGMPKERFSAEFPKEGPSILRIQQVVRGDSAAYFCASSPGRMNTEAFFGQGTRLTVV.